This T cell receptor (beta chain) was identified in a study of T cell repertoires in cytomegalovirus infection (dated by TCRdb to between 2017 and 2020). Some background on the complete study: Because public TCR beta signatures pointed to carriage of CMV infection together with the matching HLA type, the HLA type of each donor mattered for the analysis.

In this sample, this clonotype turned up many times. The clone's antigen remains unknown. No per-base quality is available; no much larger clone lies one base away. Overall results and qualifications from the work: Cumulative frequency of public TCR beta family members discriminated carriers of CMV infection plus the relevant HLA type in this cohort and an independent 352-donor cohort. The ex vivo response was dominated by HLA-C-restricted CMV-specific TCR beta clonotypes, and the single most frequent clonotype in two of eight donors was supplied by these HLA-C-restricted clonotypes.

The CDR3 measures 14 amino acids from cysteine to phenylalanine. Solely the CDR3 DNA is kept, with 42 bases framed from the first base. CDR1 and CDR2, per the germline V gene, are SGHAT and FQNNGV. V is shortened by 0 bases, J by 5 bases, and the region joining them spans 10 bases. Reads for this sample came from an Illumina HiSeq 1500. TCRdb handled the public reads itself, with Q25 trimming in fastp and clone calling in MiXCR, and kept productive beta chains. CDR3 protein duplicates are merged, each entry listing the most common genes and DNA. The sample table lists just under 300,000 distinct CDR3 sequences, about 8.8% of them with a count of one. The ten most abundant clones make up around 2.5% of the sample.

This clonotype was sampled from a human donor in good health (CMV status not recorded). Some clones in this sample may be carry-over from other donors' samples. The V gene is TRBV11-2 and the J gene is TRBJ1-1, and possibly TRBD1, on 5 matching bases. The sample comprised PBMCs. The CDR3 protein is CASSLDLGGTEAFF. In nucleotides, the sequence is TGTGCCAGCAGCTTAGATCTGGGGGGGACTGAAGCTTTCTTT.